This T cell receptor (beta chain) comes out of a study of cytomegalovirus exposure and HLA in healthy donors. As to this clone: As yet, its antigen is unknown.

The study's findings and limits: Most TCR sequences proved rare, with some public TCRs found in many donors.

The study ran its PCR with 60 Vbeta and 13 Jbeta primers. The repertoire was sequenced with immunoSEQ multiplex PCR; TCRdb's copy has only in-frame clones and lacks some. The repertoire holds roughly 120,000 clones, with more than 60% as singletons. V lost 4 bases and J lost 3; bases outside the gene matches: 3. Germline V gene sequence: CDR1 LNHDA, CDR2 SQIVND (reference sequence). The CDR3 runs 15 residues. The clonotype originates from a woman in her 40s in good health and CMV-seropositive. V gene TRBV19 combines with J gene TRBJ1-6; 7 nucleotides line up with TRBD1. Material: PBMCs. In DNA form, the CDR3 reads TGTGCCAGTAGTACCACAGGGGACTATAATTCACCCCTCCACTTT. As protein: CASSTTGDYNSPLHF.